This entry concerns a single T cell receptor (beta chain). The length of the CDR3 is 13 residues. Deletions cut 3 bases from V and 8 bases from J, with 13 bases between. The data stem from a study of blood T cell repertoires in COVID-19. Study information: Samples taken during acute and convalescent COVID-19 were collected in the United States, Italy and Spain. Sources were T cells, B-cell-depleted T cells, or PBMCs; the material itself was cDNA or gDNA.

Original processing methods: Reference gene primer amplification gave nucleated cell count estimates. Libraries were prepared by immunoSEQ multiplex PCR; TCRdb keeps only in-frame clonotypes and omits some of them. For V, J and clone size, that table is used; D and trimming come from the DNA. The data hold around 250,000 clones, with 85% to 90% observed a single time. This chain connects TRBV12-3 or TRBV12-4 to TRBJ1-2; no firm D call. The sequenced sample consisted of peripheral blood. The TCR sequence derives from a man aged 18 to 30 with active or convalescent COVID-19. The CDR3 region is CASSLRTGNGYTF. The CDR3 nucleotides read TGTGCCAGCAGTTTGCGTACGGGGAACGGCTACACCTTC.